This T cell receptor (beta chain) was obtained from a study of T cells after yellow fever vaccination. General study findings and limits: FACS-sorted repertoires could harbor abundant contaminating bulk-population clonotypes.

This clonotype was seen only a few times. Its antigen remains unidentified. TCRdb redid the calling of the 5' RACE reads with MiXCR, one entry per CDR3 protein. The sample contains about 330,000 distinct CDR3 sequences, around 7% of which appear only once. Germline CDR1 is SGHTA and CDR2 is FQGNSA. The CDR3 is made up of 15 amino acids. Trimming cost V 5 bases and J 7 bases; bases outside gene matches: 11. This clonotype originated in a man between 18 and 29 years old who received the YFV17D yellow fever vaccine. The chain uses TRBV7-2 and TRBJ2-7, with TRBD2 matching 10 bases. The sample was PBMCs, taken around 45 days after the first yellow fever vaccination. CDR3 sequence reads: CASSPPSGGGWEQYF. The DNA of the CDR3 is TGTGCCAGCAGCCCCCCCAGCGGGGGGGGTTGGGAGCAGTACTTC.